A single sample gave rise to the 21 T cell receptor beta chains below, sequenced in a study of cytomegalovirus exposure and HLA in healthy donors. It was with 60 Vbeta and 13 Jbeta primers that the PCR ran. Sequencing was performed with immunoSEQ multiplex PCR; in TCRdb, only in-frame clones are kept and a portion is missing. Here the sample spans under 150,000 clones, around 84% being singletons. The sequenced sample was PBMCs. Source of these receptors: a man aged 45-60 years in good health and CMV-seronegative.

The chain carries TRBV19 and TRBJ1-4, with 10 bases aligning to TRBD1. The germline CDR1 and CDR2 sequences are LNHDA and SQIVND (reference sequence). V gave up 11 bases and J gave up 7 bases; unmatched junction bases: 7. The CDR3 covers 13 residues. The DNA of the CDR3 is TGTGCCGCAATGGGGACAGGGGCTGAAAAACTGTTTTTT. It codes for CAAMGTGAEKLFF.

This clone was detected only a few times. The V gene is TRBV19, the J gene TRBJ2-7, with D possibly matching TRBD1 (6 bases). In germline, CDR1 is LNHDA, CDR2 SQIVND (reference sequence). CDR3 length equals 13 residues. V dropped 8 bases and J dropped 6 bases, with 17 bases sitting between them. The CDR3 DNA reads as TGTGCCAGTGGGTGGCAGGGGTTGTCCGAGCAGTACTTC. This codes for CASGWQGLSEQYF.

This chain connects TRBV4-1 to TRBJ2-2; unclear D gene. Gene TRBJ1-3 matches the end of the DNA better, so the J call may be wrong. This CDR3 is 15 amino acids long. Looked up from germline, CDR1 is MGHRA and CDR2 is YSYEKL. The CDR3 loop reads CASSQEGSSGNTIYF. The DNA for the CDR3 is TGCGCCAGCAGCCAAGAGGGGAGCTCTGGAAACACCATATATTTT.

V gene TRBV1 combines with J gene TRBJ1-4. TRBV1 is an annotated pseudogene. This CDR3 is 15 amino acids long. This CDR3 is CTSSPQEGTNEKLFF. CDR3 DNA: TGCACCAGCAGCCCCCAGGAGGGGACTAATGAAAAACTGTTTTTT.

V and J are TRBV9 and TRBJ1-1; 9 bases line up with TRBD1. With 5 bases clipped from V and 2 bases from J, the junction kept 7 bases outside the gene matches. Germline loops: CDR1 SGDLS, CDR2 YYNGEE. The CDR3 loop spans 15 amino acids. The CDR3 DNA reads as TGTGCCAGCAGGCGAACAGGGGGCGAAAACACTGAAGCTTTCTTT. Translation: CASRRTGGENTEAFF.

This clone is a singleton in its sample. The chain uses TRBV11-3 and TRBJ2-1, with 13 bases identical to TRBD2. The length of the CDR3 is 20 residues. Per the germline V gene, CDR1 is SGHNT and CDR2 is YENEEA. Losses at the gene ends were 1 base for V and 0 bases for J; bases not matched to a gene: 9. The CDR3 spells CASSLAPTSGRGSSYNEQFF. Written as DNA, the CDR3 is TGTGCCAGCAGCTTAGCGCCCACTAGCGGGAGGGGCAGCTCCTACAATGAGCAGTTCTTC.

This clone has only one observation. The chain links TRBV4-2 to TRBJ1-1; D is uncertain. The CDR3 has 14 amino acids. CDR1 is LGHNA, CDR2 YNFKEQ, per germline. The germline V and J ends were trimmed by 0 bases and 4 bases, with 9 bases remaining between them. DNA of the CDR3: TGTGCCAGCAGCCAAGACCCCCGGAGCACTGAAGCTTTCTTT. Its translation is CASSQDPRSTEAFF.

This chain uses TRBV7-2 with TRBJ1-5, with TRBD1 as a possible D gene (6 bases). This CDR3 contains 16 residues. The germline CDR1 and CDR2 sequences are SGHTA and FQGNSA. Deletions cut 5 bases from V and 2 bases from J, with 16 bases between. The CDR3 DNA sequence: TGTGCCAGCAGCCGTATTCAGGGGACGGGCAATCAGCCCCAGCATTTT. Its protein product is CASSRIQGTGNQPQHF. Variable domain in full (rest from reference TRBV7-2 and TRBJ1-5): GAGVSQSPSNKVTEKGKDVELRCDPISGHTALYWYRQSLGQGLEFLIYFQGNSAPDKSGLPSDRFSAERTGGSVSTLTIQRTQQEDSAVYLCASSRIQGTGNQPQHFGDGTRLSIL.

This clone appeared once. The chain uses TRBV4-1 and TRBJ2-2; 7 bases are a match to TRBD1. The CDR3 is made up of 16 amino acids. The V gene's germline CDR1 is MGHRA and CDR2 YSYEKL. V shed 2 bases, J shed 6 bases, and the junction held 9 bases outside the gene matches. DNA for the CDR3: TGCGCCAGCAGCCAATGGACAGGAACGACCCCCGGGGAGCTGTTTTTT. This encodes CASSQWTGTTPGELFF.

The chain's CDR3 is CASSAQGSQETQYF. CDR3 bases: TGTGCCAGCAGCGCCCAGGGTTCCCAAGAGACCCAGTACTTC. The gene calls are TRBV7-3 and TRBJ2-5, with D possibly matching TRBD1 (5 bases). The germline CDR1 and CDR2 sequences are SGHTA and FQGTGA. The CDR3 has 14 amino acids. Trimming pared 5 bases from V and 1 base from J, leaving 11 bases between.

About this clone itself: The germline gene is not matched at one end of the junction; a read error may be the cause. This sample also contains other DNA sequences that code for the same CDR3. The chain is built from TRBV5-1 and TRBJ1-6, with a weak D call TRBD1 (5 bases). The CDR3 is 16 amino acids. CDR1 is SGHRS and CDR2 is YFSETQ in the germline V gene. CDR3 bases: TGCGCCAGCAGCGGCGGGGGGAGCTCCTATAATTCCCCCCTCCACTTT. Amino acids: CASSGGGSSYNSPLHF.

This chain links TRBV19 with TRBJ2-2, with D tentatively TRBD1 (6 bases). The CDR3 extends over 16 amino acids. The germline V gene has CDR1 LNHDA and CDR2 SQIVND (reference sequence). The germline V and J ends were trimmed by 6 bases and 2 bases, with 16 bases remaining between them. The CDR3 DNA reads as TGTGCCAGTAGCAACCGAGACAGGTTTAACACCGGGGAGCTGTTTTTT. This codes for CASSNRDRFNTGELFF.

The gene calls are TRBV4-1 and TRBJ2-1; 9 bases match TRBD1. Germline lookup yields CDR1 MGHRA and CDR2 YSYEKL. The CDR3 runs 16 residues. The ends lost 7 bases at V and 4 bases at J; junction bases unmatched: 11. The CDR3 coding sequence is TGCGCCAGCACCCCGCAGGGACAGGGACCTTACAATGAGCAGTTCTTC. This codes for CASTPQGQGPYNEQFF.

Of note for this clone: The identical CDR3 is also encoded by other nucleotide sequences in the sample. The chain carries TRBV5-1 and TRBJ1-4; D possibly corresponds to TRBD1 (5 bases). This CDR3 comprises 14 residues. The germline gives CDR1 SGHRS, CDR2 YFSETQ. The V end was cut by 2 bases, the J end by 4 bases, with 9 bases between. CDR3 sequence (DNA): TGCGCCAGCAGCTTAGACAGATTTAATGAAAAACTGTTTTTT. Encoded protein: CASSLDRFNEKLFF.

This chain joins TRBV4-3 and TRBJ2-5, with TRBD2 identical over 7 bases. CDR3 length: 16 amino acids. J lost 5 bases, V lost 1 base, and 10 bases had no gene match. Germline V lookup: CDR1 LGHNA, CDR2 YSLEER. Here the CDR3 DNA reads TGCGCCAGCAGCCAAGTACCCGGGGGGATAATGGAGACCCAGTACTTC. Amino acids: CASSQVPGGIMETQYF.

V usage is TRBV7-6 and J usage is TRBJ1-1; TRBD1 matches 8 bases. Germline loops: CDR1 SGHVS, CDR2 FNYEAQ. Losses at the gene ends were 5 bases for V and 0 bases for J; bases not matched to a gene: 8. The CDR3 covers 16 residues. The CDR3, as DNA: TGTGCCAGCAGCCCGCGCGTACAGGGGGTGAACACTGAAGCTTTCTTT. Protein sequence: CASSPRVQGVNTEAFF.

The rearrangement uses TRBV5-1 and TRBJ1-2, with 7 positions matching TRBD1. This CDR3 region has 17 residues. The ends lost 0 bases at V and 2 bases at J; junction bases unmatched: 10. Germline V gene data show CDR1 as SGHRS and CDR2 as YFSETQ. The CDR3 DNA sequence: TGCGCCAGCAGCTTGGCAACAGGGGCCAACCTAAACTATGGCTACACCTTC. Encoded protein: CASSLATGANLNYGYTF.

The chain is built from TRBV15 and TRBJ2-4; D is perhaps TRBD1 (5 bases). This CDR3 contains 16 residues. Germline loops: CDR1 LNHNV, CDR2 YYDKDF (reference sequence). V was pared by 2 bases and J by 1 base, with 12 bases between. The CDR3 DNA follows: TGTGCCACCAGCAGAAATCAGACAGCGGCCAAAAACATTCAGTACTTC. As protein: CATSRNQTAAKNIQYF.

This clone was counted between two and nine times. This sequence joins TRBV6-4 and TRBJ1-5; D uncertain. The CDR3 loop spans 14 amino acids. Trimming cost V 9 bases and J 6 bases, with 18 bases left between them. CDR1 MRHNA and CDR2 SNTAGT come from the germline V gene. The DNA of the CDR3 is TGTGCCAGGGGGAGAGAGGGAGGCGTTCAGCCCCAGCATTTT. Translation: CARGREGGVQPQHF.

The V gene is TRBV11-2, the J gene TRBJ1-6; a possible D gene is TRBD1 (6 bases). Germline V lookup: CDR1 SGHAT, CDR2 FQNNGV. This CDR3 is built from 13 residues. V lost 5 bases and J 10 bases, leaving 12 bases between the germline ends. The CDR3 sequence is CASSLDRPSPLHF. The DNA for the CDR3 is TGTGCCAGCAGCCTTGACAGGCCGTCACCCCTCCACTTT.

The CDR3 sequence: CAWSGDRGPGYTF. In nucleotides, the CDR3 is TGTGCCTGGAGTGGGGACAGGGGGCCTGGCTACACCTTC. The rearrangement links TRBV30 to TRBJ1-2, with 12 bases lining up with TRBD1. This CDR3 contains 13 residues. With 1 base clipped from V and 7 bases from J, the junction kept 1 base outside the gene matches. The germline V gene encodes CDR1 GTSNPN and CDR2 SVGIG (reference sequence). The whole variable domain, filled in from reference TRBV30 and TRBJ1-2, reads SQTIHQWPATLVQPVGSPLSLECTVEGTSNPNLYWYRQAAGRGLQLLFYSVGIGQISSEVPQNLSASRPQDRQFILSSKKLLLSDSGFYLCAWSGDRGPGYTFGSGTRLTVV.